The 31 T cell receptor beta chains below were found in one sample sequenced in a study of CD8 T cells in Susac syndrome. RNA totalling about 0.5 to 1 ug underwent reverse transcription with random hexamers. Using its own MiXCR run on the immunoSEQ multiplex PCR reads, TCRdb lists one record per CDR3 protein. In the table there are about 300,000 distinct CDR3 sequences, around 85% of which are singletons. Material for sequencing was CD8+ T cells from PBMCs. Receptors originate from a human donor with multiple sclerosis.

The chain uses TRBV7-9 and TRBJ2-2; no firm D call. The CDR3 spans 13 residues. V was clipped by 4 bases and J by 2 bases, with 5 bases between them. Germline loops: CDR1 SEHNR, CDR2 FQNEAQ (reference sequence). The CDR3 bases are TGTGCCAGCAGCTCAGTAAACACCGGGGAGCTGTTTTTT. As protein: CASSSVNTGELFF.

The gene calls are TRBV19 and TRBJ2-1; 14 bases align to TRBD2. After removal of 5 bases from V and 0 bases from J, the junction contained 6 bases not matched to a gene. This CDR3 is 18 amino acids long. The germline V gene encodes CDR1 LNHDA and CDR2 SQIVND (reference sequence). The DNA of the CDR3 is TGTGCCAGTAGTTCGACTAGCGGGAGGGAAATCTCCTACAATGAGCAGTTCTTC. This codes for CASSSTSGREISYNEQFF.

This chain uses TRBV11-2 with TRBJ2-7; D remains unclear. Trimming took off 0 bases at V and 1 base at J, with 10 bases between the two ends. Germline V gene lookup returns CDR1 SGHAT and CDR2 FQNNGV. This CDR3 contains 15 residues. This chain's CDR3 is CASSLEQSLSYEQYF. In DNA form, the CDR3 reads TGTGCCAGCAGCTTAGAACAGAGCCTTTCCTACGAGCAGTACTTC.

The J gene is TRBJ2-5, the V gene TRBV4-3; 8 nucleotides align to TRBD2. Germline V gene data show CDR1 as LGHNA and CDR2 as YSLEER. J lost 5 bases, V lost 1 base, and 3 bases had no gene match. This CDR3 contains 14 residues. The CDR3 is CASSQGSGTETQYF. In nucleotides, the CDR3 is TGCGCCAGCAGCCAAGGTAGCGGGACCGAGACCCAGTACTTC.

This clonotype was detected only a few times. The V gene is TRBV28, the J gene TRBJ2-2; D remains ambiguous. CDR3 length: 13 amino acids. CDR1 MDHEN and CDR2 SYDVKM come from the germline V gene. Between the trimmed V and J ends, which lost 7 bases and 3 bases, there was a span of 9 bases. CDR3 protein: CASTQMDTGELFF. CDR3 nucleotides: TGTGCCAGCACCCAGATGGACACCGGGGAGCTGTTTTTT.

The chain links TRBV28 to TRBJ1-4, with D unresolved. The length of the CDR3 is 14 residues. Trimming took 1 base from V and 6 from J, leaving 9 bases between them. Germline CDR1 is MDHEN and CDR2 is SYDVKM. The CDR3 loop is CASSLSVGDEKLFF. CDR3 DNA sequence: TGTGCCAGCAGTTTATCGGTCGGAGATGAAAAACTGTTTTTT.

The rearrangement uses TRBV11-2 and TRBJ2-2; D perhaps matches TRBD2 (5 bases). The V gene's germline CDR1 is SGHAT and CDR2 FQNNGV. V lost 5 bases and J lost 5, with 18 bases in between. The CDR3 loop spans 16 amino acids. DNA for the CDR3: TGTGCCAGCAGCCATCCGGGAAGCAAAAATACCGGGGAGCTGTTTTTT. As protein: CASSHPGSKNTGELFF. The full variable domain, its missing parts supplied by reference TRBV11-2 and TRBJ2-2, is EAGVAQSPRYKIIEKRQSVAFWCNPISGHATLYWYQQILGQGPKLLIQFQNNGVVDDSQLPKDRFSAERLKGVDSTLKIQPAKLEDSAVYLCASSHPGSKNTGELFFGEGSRLTVL.

The rearrangement joins TRBV14 to TRBJ2-6; TRBD1 is a possible D gene (5 bases). Trimming removed 1 base at V and 0 bases at J, with 16 bases between. Per germline, CDR1 SGHDN and CDR2 FVKESK. This CDR3 contains 19 residues. The CDR3 reads CASSQGAAGPYSGANVLTF. The CDR3 DNA sequence: TGTGCCAGCAGCCAAGGAGCAGCAGGGCCCTACTCTGGGGCCAACGTCCTGACTTTC.

This clonotype was recorded a few times. The gene calls are TRBV29-1 and TRBJ2-7; no definite D call. The CDR3 contains 13 residues. Germline V gene sequence: CDR1 SQVTM, CDR2 ANQGSEA. V shed 2 bases and J shed 0 bases, with 8 bases lying between them. In DNA, the CDR3 is TGCAGCGTTGAATGGCAAAACTCCTACGAGCAGTACTTC. Its protein product is CSVEWQNSYEQYF.

The chain employs TRBV28 and TRBJ1-2; 8 bases match TRBD1. After removal of 5 bases from V and 6 bases from J, the junction contained 8 bases not matched to a gene. Germline-derived CDR1 and CDR2 are MDHEN and SYDVKM. This CDR3 has 14 amino acids. The CDR3 DNA reads TGTGCCAGCAGTCTATCAGACAGGGGAGATGGCTACACCTTC. Protein product: CASSLSDRGDGYTF.

The rearrangement uses TRBV6-1 and TRBJ2-2; D might be TRBD1 (6 bases). This CDR3 is 14 amino acids long. Trimming removed 3 bases from V and 8 bases from J, with 13 bases in between. Germline values: CDR1 MNHNS, CDR2 SASEGT. The CDR3 DNA reads as TGTGCCAGCAGTGACAGGGGTCCTAGTGGGGAGCTGTTTTTT. Translated: CASSDRGPSGELFF.

The DNA for the CDR3 is TGCGCCAGCAGTGAGTCCCCAGGGAATAGCAATCAGCCCCAGCATTTT. This codes for CASSESPGNSNQPQHF. V usage is TRBV10-2 and J usage is TRBJ1-5; D is possibly TRBD1 (5 bases). Germline V gives CDR1 WSHSY, CDR2 SAAADI. Trimming shortened V by 0 bases and J by 0 bases, and 9 bases separated the two germline ends. The CDR3 extends over 16 amino acids.

The rearrangement links TRBV25-1 to TRBJ2-2, with TRBD1 matching 7 bases. V dropped 3 bases and J dropped 7; count of bases not matched to a gene: 8. There are 15 residues in the CDR3. Germline V gene sequence: CDR1 MGHDK, CDR2 SYGVNS. The CDR3, as DNA: TGTGCCAGCAGTGACTCAGGGGGTTTTGTCGGGGAGCTGTTTTTT. It codes for CASSDSGGFVGELFF.

V is TRBV28 and J is TRBJ2-6; 11 bases are a match to TRBD1. V was clipped by 5 bases and J by 1 base; unmatched bases: 13. Germline V gene sequence: CDR1 MDHEN, CDR2 SYDVKM. The length of the CDR3 is 20 residues. The CDR3 DNA reads as TGTGCCAGCAGTCCATACCCAACCGGGACAGGGGGTTCTGGGGCCAACGTCCTGACTTTC. Amino acid sequence: CASSPYPTGTGGSGANVLTF.

The chain couples TRBV24-1 to TRBJ2-1; no clear D. V lost 3 bases and J 5 bases, leaving 7 bases between the germline ends. Germline V gene sequence: CDR1 KGHDR, CDR2 SFDVKD. This CDR3 is 13 amino acids long. The CDR3, as DNA: TGTGCCACCAGTGATCAGACGGACAATGAGCAGTTCTTC. Translated: CATSDQTDNEQFF.

The sample holds a few counts of this clonotype. V gene TRBV12-3 or TRBV12-4 combines with J gene TRBJ2-7; tentative D call: TRBD2 (6 bases). The CDR3 runs to 15 residues. Trimming took off 6 bases at V and 0 bases at J, with 15 bases between the two ends. CDR3 protein: CASRAGTESSYEQYF. CDR3 DNA: TGTGCCAGCAGAGCCGGGACTGAATCCTCCTACGAGCAGTACTTC.

The V call is TRBV6-2 or TRBV6-3, the J call TRBJ2-1, with TRBD2 as a possible D gene (5 bases). The V end was cut by 6 bases, the J end by 3 bases, with 15 bases between. CDR1 is MNHEY, CDR2 SVGEGT, per germline. The CDR3 totals 15 residues. The CDR3 loop reads CASSRPTGGYNEQFF. Written as DNA, the CDR3 is TGTGCCAGCAGCCGGCCGACCGGAGGCTACAATGAGCAGTTCTTC.

CDR3 region: CASSQLLLGQGGTEAFF. The CDR3, as DNA: TGCGCCAGCAGCCAACTCCTATTAGGGCAGGGTGGCACTGAAGCTTTCTTT. The gene calls are TRBV4-3 and TRBJ1-1; D is possibly TRBD1 (5 bases). Trimming stripped 2 bases from V and 4 bases from J, with 20 bases between. Germline CDR1 is LGHNA and CDR2 is YSLEER. This CDR3 spans 17 amino acids.

This chain joins TRBV29-1 and TRBJ1-1; weak D call: TRBD1 (6 bases). The CDR3 extends over 14 amino acids. In germline, CDR1 is SQVTM, CDR2 ANQGSEA. The CDR3 nucleotides read TGCTCATCGAGGGGGGGACCCATGAACACTGAAGCTTTCTTT. This sequence encodes CSSRGGPMNTEAFF.

The chain links TRBV9 to TRBJ2-2; 10 bases fit TRBD2. Germline V gives CDR1 SGDLS, CDR2 YYNGEE. V dropped 6 bases and J dropped 2; count of bases not matched to a gene: 10. This CDR3 region has 17 residues. The CDR3 nucleotides read TGTGCCAGCACTCCTAGCGGGAGCGTCTTAAACACCGGGGAGCTGTTTTTT. Its protein product is CASTPSGSVLNTGELFF.

V is TRBV6-2 or TRBV6-3 and J is TRBJ2-3; the match to TRBD2 covers 7 bases. CDR3 length equals 14 residues. Germline trimming cut 8 bases from V and 7 bases from J; bases unmatched to any gene: 12. Germline CDR1 MNHEY, CDR2 SVGEGT. CDR3 region: CASGTSDRGNTQYF. The CDR3 nucleotides are TGTGCCAGCGGAACTAGCGACCGGGGGAATACGCAGTATTTT.

The gene calls are TRBV20-1 and TRBJ2-1; 11 positions agree with TRBD2. Germline V gene lookup returns CDR1 DFQATT and CDR2 SNEGSKA (reference sequence). The CDR3 has 17 residues. With 2 bases clipped from V and 3 bases from J, the junction kept 9 bases outside the gene matches. CDR3 sequence reads: CSARPLVAGGDYNEQFF. CDR3 DNA: TGCAGTGCTAGACCCCTCGTAGCGGGAGGGGACTACAATGAGCAGTTCTTC.

The J gene is TRBJ2-3, the V gene TRBV7-3; no clear D gene. CDR1 and CDR2 from the germline V gene are SGHTA and FQGTGA. V was trimmed by 7 bases and J by 0 bases, leaving 5 bases between them. CDR3 length: 12 amino acids. This chain's CDR3 is CASTASTDTQYF. The CDR3 nucleotides are TGTGCCAGCACCGCTAGCACAGATACGCAGTATTTT.

The chain couples TRBV20-1 to TRBJ2-7; 7 nucleotides agree with TRBD1. Germline loops: CDR1 DFQATT, CDR2 SNEGSKA (reference sequence). The CDR3 totals 15 residues. V lost 5 bases and J lost 2; bases outside the gene matches: 12. The CDR3 loop is CSAALQGISPYEQYF. In nucleotides, the CDR3 is TGCAGTGCTGCTCTACAGGGGATTTCCCCCTACGAGCAGTACTTC.

The V call is TRBV5-4, the J call TRBJ2-3; possibly TRBD1 for D (6 bases). Per the germline V gene, CDR1 is SGHNT and CDR2 is YYREEE (reference sequence). V was trimmed by 1 base and J by 2 bases, leaving 8 bases between them. The CDR3 totals 14 residues. CDR3 coding DNA: TGTGCCAGCAGCTTGCAGGGGTCCACAGATACGCAGTATTTT. It encodes CASSLQGSTDTQYF. The full variable domain, its missing parts supplied by reference TRBV5-4 and TRBJ2-3, is ETGVTQSPTHLIKTRGQQVTLRCSSQSGHNTVSWYQQALGQGPQFIFQYYREEENGRGNFPPRFSGLQFPNYSSELNVNALELDDSALYLCASSLQGSTDTQYFGPGTRLTVL.

V is TRBV30 and J is TRBJ2-1; 14 bases map to TRBD2. With 8 bases clipped from V and 8 bases from J, the junction kept 11 bases outside the gene matches. CDR3 length: 15 residues. From germline, CDR1 is GTSNPN and CDR2 SVGIG (reference sequence). The chain's CDR3 is CAAGQGTSGSDEQFF. In DNA, the CDR3 is TGTGCCGCGGGACAAGGGACTAGCGGGAGCGATGAGCAGTTCTTC.

This clonotype has a single count. The chain has TRBV3-1 and TRBJ2-1; 7 bases line up with TRBD2. CDR1 and CDR2 (germline): LGHDT, YNNKEL (reference sequence). The CDR3 covers 14 residues. Unmatched junction bases numbered 5, after V lost 4 bases and J lost 5 bases. The CDR3 here is CASSRRLANNEQFF. The CDR3 nucleotides are TGTGCCAGCAGCCGGCGACTAGCAAACAATGAGCAGTTCTTC.

The chain uses TRBV6-5 and TRBJ2-3, with D unresolved. Between the trimmed V and J ends, which lost 2 bases and 0 bases, there was a span of 6 bases. The CDR3 consists of 14 residues. Germline V gene sequence: CDR1 MNHEY, CDR2 SVGAGI. Here the CDR3 reads CASSYNPSTDTQYF. The CDR3 nucleotides are TGTGCCAGCAGTTACAACCCTAGCACAGATACGCAGTATTTT.

The J gene is TRBJ1-2, the V gene TRBV6-1; 8 bases are a match to TRBD1. J gave up 6 bases and V 7 bases, and 22 bases lay outside the gene matches. This CDR3 has 18 amino acids. The germline V gene has CDR1 MNHNS and CDR2 SASEGT. The CDR3 DNA sequence: TGTGCCAGCACCGCCGGGACAGGACTCGATCTGATCTGGGATGGCTACACCTTC. This sequence encodes CASTAGTGLDLIWDGYTF.

The chain couples TRBV27 to TRBJ1-1, with D unclear. Germline V gene sequence: CDR1 MNHEY, CDR2 SMNVEV (reference sequence). The length of the CDR3 is 14 residues. Trimming stripped 5 bases from V and 5 bases from J, with 15 bases between. DNA of the CDR3: TGTGCCAGCAGTCTAAGGACCGGGAAAACTGAAGCTTTCTTT. This encodes CASSLRTGKTEAFF.

The chain employs TRBV19 and TRBJ2-1; 7 bases fit TRBD2. The CDR3 is 15 residues long. The germline gives CDR1 LNHDA, CDR2 SQIVND (reference sequence). With V trimmed by 3 bases and J by 5 bases, 7 bases remained unmatched. The CDR3 DNA is TGTGCCAGTAGTATTGGGCGGGGAGGGAACAATGAGCAGTTCTTC. Encoded protein: CASSIGRGGNNEQFF.